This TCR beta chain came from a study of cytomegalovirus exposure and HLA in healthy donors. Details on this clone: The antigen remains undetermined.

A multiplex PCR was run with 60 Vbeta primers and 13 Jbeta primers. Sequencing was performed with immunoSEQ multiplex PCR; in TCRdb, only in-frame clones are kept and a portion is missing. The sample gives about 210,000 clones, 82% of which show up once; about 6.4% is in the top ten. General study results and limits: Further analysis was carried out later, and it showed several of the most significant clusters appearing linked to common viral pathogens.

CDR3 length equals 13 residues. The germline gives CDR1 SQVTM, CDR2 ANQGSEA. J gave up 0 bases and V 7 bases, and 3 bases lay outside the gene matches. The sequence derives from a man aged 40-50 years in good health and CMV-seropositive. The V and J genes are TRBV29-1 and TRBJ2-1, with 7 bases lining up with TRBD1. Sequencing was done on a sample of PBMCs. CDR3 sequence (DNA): TGCAGCGGACAGGGCTACTCCTACAATGAGCAGTTCTTC. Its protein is CSGQGYSYNEQFF.